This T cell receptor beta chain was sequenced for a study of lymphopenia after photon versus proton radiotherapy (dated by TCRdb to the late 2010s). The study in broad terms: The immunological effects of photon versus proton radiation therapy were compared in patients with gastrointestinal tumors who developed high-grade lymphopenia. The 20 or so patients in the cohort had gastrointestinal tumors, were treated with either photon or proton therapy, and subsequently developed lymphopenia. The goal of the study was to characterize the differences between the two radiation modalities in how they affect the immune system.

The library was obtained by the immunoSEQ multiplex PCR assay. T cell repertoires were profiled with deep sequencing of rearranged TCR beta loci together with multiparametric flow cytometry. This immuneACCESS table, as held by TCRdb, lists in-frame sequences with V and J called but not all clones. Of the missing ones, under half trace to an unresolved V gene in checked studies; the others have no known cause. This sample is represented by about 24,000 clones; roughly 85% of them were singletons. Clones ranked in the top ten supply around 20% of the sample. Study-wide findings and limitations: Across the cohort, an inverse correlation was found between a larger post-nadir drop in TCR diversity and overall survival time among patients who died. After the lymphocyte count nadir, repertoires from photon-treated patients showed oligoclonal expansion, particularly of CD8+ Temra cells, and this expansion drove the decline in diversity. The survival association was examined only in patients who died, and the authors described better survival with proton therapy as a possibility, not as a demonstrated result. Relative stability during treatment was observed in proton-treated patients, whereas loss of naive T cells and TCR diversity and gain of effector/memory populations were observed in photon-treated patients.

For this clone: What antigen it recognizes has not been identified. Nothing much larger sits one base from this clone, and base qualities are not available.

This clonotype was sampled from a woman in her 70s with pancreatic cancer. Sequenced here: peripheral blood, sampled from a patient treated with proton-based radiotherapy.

This receptor has the CDR3 CASNRQQGNQETQYF. The nucleotides read TGTGCCAGCAACCGGCAACAGGGAAACCAAGAGACCCAGTACTTC. The rearranged chain carries TRBV6-1 and TRBJ2-5, with TRBD1 perhaps the D gene, on 6 matching bases. The CDR1 and CDR2 encoded by the germline V gene are MNHNS and SASEGT. Including cysteine and phenylalanine, the CDR3 has 15 amino acids. The CDR3 DNA has 45 bases and is translated from base 1. The V and J ends are trimmed by 7 bases and 0 bases, leaving 15 bases between them.